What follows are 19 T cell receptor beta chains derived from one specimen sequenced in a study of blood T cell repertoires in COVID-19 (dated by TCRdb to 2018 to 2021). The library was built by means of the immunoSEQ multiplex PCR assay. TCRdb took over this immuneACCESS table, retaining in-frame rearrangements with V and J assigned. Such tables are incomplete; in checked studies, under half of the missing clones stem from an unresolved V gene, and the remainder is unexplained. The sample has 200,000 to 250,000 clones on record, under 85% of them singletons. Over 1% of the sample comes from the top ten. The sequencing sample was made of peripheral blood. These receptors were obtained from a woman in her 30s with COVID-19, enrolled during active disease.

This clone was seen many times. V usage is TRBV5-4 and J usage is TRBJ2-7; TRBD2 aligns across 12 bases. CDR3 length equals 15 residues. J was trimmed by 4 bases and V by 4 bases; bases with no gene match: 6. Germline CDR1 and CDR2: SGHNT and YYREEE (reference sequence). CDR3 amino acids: CASSRLAGEGYEQYF. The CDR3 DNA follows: TGTGCCAGCAGCCGACTAGCGGGAGAGGGTTACGAGCAGTACTTC.

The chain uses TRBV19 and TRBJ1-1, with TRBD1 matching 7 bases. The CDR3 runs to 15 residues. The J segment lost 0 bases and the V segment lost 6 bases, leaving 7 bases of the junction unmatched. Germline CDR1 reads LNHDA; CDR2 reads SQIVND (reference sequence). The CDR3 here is CASRSTGLMNTEAFF. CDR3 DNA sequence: TGTGCCAGTAGGTCGACAGGGCTCATGAACACTGAAGCTTTCTTT.

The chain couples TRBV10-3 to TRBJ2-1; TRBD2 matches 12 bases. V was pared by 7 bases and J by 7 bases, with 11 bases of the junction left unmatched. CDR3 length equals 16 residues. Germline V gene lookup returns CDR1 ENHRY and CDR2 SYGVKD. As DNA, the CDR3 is TGTGCCATCACAAAGGGTCCGGGACTAGCGGGTAATGAGCAGTTCTTC. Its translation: CAITKGPGLAGNEQFF.

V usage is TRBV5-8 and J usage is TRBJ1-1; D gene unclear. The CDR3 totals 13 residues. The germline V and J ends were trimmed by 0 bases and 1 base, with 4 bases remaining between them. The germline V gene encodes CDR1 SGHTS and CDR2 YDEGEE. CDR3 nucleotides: TGTGCCAGCAGCTTGGTTAGGAACACTGAAGCTTTCTTT. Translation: CASSLVRNTEAFF.

Here the CDR3 reads CASSHTLIRTDFNEKLFF. CDR3 sequence (DNA): TGTGCCAGCAGCCATACCTTAATCCGGACTGATTTTAATGAAAAACTGTTTTTT. The chain carries TRBV5-5 and TRBJ1-4; D is unclear. The CDR3 is made up of 18 amino acids. V lost 4 bases and J lost 4, with 23 bases in between. Germline CDR1 SGHKS, CDR2 YYEKEE (reference sequence).

DNA of the CDR3: TGTGCCAGCACCCGAAGGGGGGGGCCGAACACCGGGGAGCTGTTTTTT. Protein: CASTRRGGPNTGELFF. This chain links TRBV2 with TRBJ2-2; D perhaps matches TRBD2 (7 bases). The CDR3 length is 16 residues. Trimming removed 7 bases at V and 0 bases at J, with 15 bases between. Germline V gene lookup returns CDR1 SNHLY and CDR2 FYNNEI.

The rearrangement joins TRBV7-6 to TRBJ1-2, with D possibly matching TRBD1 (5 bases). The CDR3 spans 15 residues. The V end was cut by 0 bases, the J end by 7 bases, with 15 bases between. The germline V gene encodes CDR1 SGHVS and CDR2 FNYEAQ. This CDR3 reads CASSLAGDFGSGYTF. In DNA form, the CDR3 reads TGTGCCAGCAGCTTAGCTGGGGACTTTGGTTCTGGCTACACCTTC.

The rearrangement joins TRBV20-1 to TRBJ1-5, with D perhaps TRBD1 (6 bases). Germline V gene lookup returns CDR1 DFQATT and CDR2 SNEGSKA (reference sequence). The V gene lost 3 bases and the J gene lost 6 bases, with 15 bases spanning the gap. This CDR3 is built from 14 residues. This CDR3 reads CSASHIGGAQPQHF. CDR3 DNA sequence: TGCAGTGCTAGTCACATTGGGGGGGCTCAGCCCCAGCATTTT.

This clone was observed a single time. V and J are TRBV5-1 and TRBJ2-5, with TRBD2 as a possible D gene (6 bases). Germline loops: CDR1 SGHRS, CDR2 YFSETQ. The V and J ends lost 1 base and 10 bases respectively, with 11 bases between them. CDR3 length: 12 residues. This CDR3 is CASSLPGEGQYF. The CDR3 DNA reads TGCGCCAGCAGCTTGCCGGGGGAAGGCCAGTACTTC.

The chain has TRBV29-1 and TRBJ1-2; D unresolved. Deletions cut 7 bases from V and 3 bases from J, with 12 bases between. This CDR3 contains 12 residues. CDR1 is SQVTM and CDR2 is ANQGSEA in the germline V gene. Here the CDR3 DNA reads TGCAGCGGGACCGGGAGATACTATGGCTACACCTTC. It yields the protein CSGTGRYYGYTF.

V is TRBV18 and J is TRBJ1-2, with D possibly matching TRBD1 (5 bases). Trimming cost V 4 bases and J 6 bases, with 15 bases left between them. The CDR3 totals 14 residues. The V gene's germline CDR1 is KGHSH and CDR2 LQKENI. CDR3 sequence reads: CASSLGGFVDGYTF. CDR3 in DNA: TGTGCCAGCTCACTCGGGGGTTTCGTGGATGGCTACACCTTC.

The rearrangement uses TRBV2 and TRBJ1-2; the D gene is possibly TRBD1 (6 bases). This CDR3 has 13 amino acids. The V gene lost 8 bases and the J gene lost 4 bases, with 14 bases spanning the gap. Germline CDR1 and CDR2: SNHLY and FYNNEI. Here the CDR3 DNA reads TGTGCCAGCCCAGGGGTAAAGGGCTATGGCTACACCTTC. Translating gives CASPGVKGYGYTF.

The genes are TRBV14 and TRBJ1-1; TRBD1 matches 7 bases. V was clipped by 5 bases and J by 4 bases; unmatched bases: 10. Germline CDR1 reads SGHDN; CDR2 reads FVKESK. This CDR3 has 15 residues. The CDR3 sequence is CASSSLTGRSTEAFF. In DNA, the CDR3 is TGTGCCAGCAGCTCCCTGACAGGGCGGAGCACTGAAGCTTTCTTT.

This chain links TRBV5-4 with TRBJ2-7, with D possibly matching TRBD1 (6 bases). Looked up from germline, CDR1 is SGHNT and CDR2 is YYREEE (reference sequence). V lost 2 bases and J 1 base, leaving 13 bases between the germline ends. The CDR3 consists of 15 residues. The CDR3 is CASSFEQGRSYEQYF. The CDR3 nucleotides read TGTGCCAGCAGCTTCGAGCAGGGGAGATCCTACGAGCAGTACTTC.

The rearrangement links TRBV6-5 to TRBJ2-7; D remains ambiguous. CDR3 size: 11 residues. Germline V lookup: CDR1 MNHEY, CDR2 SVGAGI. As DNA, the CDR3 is TGTTCCGTTGCGTCATTTTACGAGCAGTACTTC. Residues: CSVASFYEQYF.

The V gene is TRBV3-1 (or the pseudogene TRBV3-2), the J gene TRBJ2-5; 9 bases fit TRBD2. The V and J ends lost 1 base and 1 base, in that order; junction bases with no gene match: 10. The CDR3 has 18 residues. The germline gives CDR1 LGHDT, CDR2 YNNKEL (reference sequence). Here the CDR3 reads CASSQVPGSGRPQETQYF. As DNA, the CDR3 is TGTGCCAGCAGCCAAGTTCCGGGTAGCGGGAGACCCCAAGAGACCCAGTACTTC.

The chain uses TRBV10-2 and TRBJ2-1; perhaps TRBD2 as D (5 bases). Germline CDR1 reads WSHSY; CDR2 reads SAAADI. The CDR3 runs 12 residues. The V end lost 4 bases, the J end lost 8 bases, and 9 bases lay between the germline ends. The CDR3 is CASSVTTHEQFF. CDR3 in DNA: TGCGCCAGCAGTGTGACTACTCATGAGCAGTTCTTC.

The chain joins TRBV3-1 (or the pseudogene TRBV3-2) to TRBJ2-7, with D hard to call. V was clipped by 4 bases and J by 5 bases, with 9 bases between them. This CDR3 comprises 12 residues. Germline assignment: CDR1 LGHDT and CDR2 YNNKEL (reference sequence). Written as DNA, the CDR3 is TGTGCCAGCAGCCCCCGGCGGAACGAGCAGTACTTC. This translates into CASSPRRNEQYF.

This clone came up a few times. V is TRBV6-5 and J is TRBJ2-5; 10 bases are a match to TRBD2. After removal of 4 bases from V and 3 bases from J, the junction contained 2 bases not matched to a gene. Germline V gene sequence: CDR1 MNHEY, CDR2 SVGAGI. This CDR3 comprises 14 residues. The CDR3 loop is CASSFLAGEETQYF. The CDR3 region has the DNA TGTGCCAGCAGTTTCCTAGCGGGGGAAGAGACCCAGTACTTC.